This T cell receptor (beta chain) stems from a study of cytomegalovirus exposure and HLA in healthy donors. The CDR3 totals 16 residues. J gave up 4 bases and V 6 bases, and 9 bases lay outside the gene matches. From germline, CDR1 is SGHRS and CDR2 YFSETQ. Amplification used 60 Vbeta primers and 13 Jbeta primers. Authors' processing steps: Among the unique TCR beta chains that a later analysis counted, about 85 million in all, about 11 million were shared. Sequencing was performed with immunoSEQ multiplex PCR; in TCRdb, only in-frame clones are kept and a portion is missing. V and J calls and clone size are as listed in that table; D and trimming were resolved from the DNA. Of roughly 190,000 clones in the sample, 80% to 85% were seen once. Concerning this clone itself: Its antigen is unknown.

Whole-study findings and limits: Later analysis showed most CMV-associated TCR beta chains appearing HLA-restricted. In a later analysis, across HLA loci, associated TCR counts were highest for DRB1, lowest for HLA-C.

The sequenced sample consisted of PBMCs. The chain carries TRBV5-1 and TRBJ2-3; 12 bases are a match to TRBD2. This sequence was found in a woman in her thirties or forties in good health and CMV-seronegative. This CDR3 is CASTARTSGNADTQYF. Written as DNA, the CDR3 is TGCGCCAGCACCGCAAGGACTAGCGGGAACGCAGATACGCAGTATTTT.